The 29 T cell receptor beta chains below come from one sample, sequenced in a study of blood T cell repertoires in COVID-19. Here immunoSEQ multiplex PCR was the method, and the copy in TCRdb shows in-frame clones only, minus some. The data hold hundreds of thousands of clones, with about 87% observed a single time. Sequencing was done on a sample of peripheral blood. The receptors originated from a woman aged 25-40 years with COVID-19, enrolled during active disease.

V usage is TRBV7-9 and J usage is TRBJ2-2, with TRBD1 matching over 7 bases. This CDR3 has 17 amino acids. Germline-derived CDR1 and CDR2 are SEHNR and FQNEAQ (reference sequence). After removal of 2 bases from V and 8 bases from J, the junction contained 14 bases not matched to a gene. The CDR3 here is CASSLLRGPSRKGELFF. Written as DNA, the CDR3 is TGTGCCAGCAGCTTATTAAGGGGGCCCAGTCGTAAAGGGGAGCTGTTTTTT.

In this sample, this clone turned up a few times. V gene TRBV9 combines with J gene TRBJ2-7, with 7 bases aligning to TRBD1. From germline, CDR1 is SGDLS and CDR2 YYNGEE. V lost 0 bases to trimming and J lost 2 bases; unmatched junction nucleotides: 5. CDR3 size: 15 residues. CDR3 coding DNA: TGTGCCAGCAGCGTAGCTCCGGGACAGCCCTACGAGCAGTACTTC. The encoded protein is CASSVAPGQPYEQYF.

This clone has more than one count but fewer than ten. The J gene is TRBJ1-2, the V gene TRBV13; 10 positions match TRBD1. Germline values: CDR1 PRHDT, CDR2 FYEKMQ (reference sequence). With 6 bases clipped from V and 8 bases from J, the junction kept 6 bases outside the gene matches. The CDR3 runs 13 residues. CDR3 in amino acids: CASRDLTGGGYTF. DNA of the CDR3: TGTGCCAGCAGGGATCTGACAGGGGGCGGCTACACCTTC.

V gene TRBV19 combines with J gene TRBJ2-5; the match to TRBD2 covers 7 bases. V dropped 5 bases and J dropped 1; count of bases not matched to a gene: 10. This CDR3 contains 16 residues. CDR1 and CDR2 (germline): LNHDA, SQIVND (reference sequence). The CDR3 here is CASSPAAGYRQETQYF. For the CDR3, the DNA is TGTGCCAGTAGTCCGGCAGCGGGGTACCGCCAAGAGACCCAGTACTTC. The full variable domain, with the rest looked up from reference TRBV19 and TRBJ2-5, is DGGITQSPKYLFRKEGQNVTLSCEQNLNHDAMYWYRQDPGQGLRLIYYSQIVNDFQKGDIAEGYSVSREKKESFPLTVTSAQKNPTAFYLCASSPAAGYRQETQYFGPGTRLLVL.

The chain uses TRBV20-1 and TRBJ2-7; no definite D call. Trimming removed 6 bases from V and 10 bases from J, with 16 bases in between. CDR3 length: 11 amino acids. CDR1 and CDR2 (germline): DFQATT, SNEGSKA (reference sequence). The chain's CDR3 is CSAESSTGQYF. The CDR3 nucleotides are TGCAGTGCAGAGAGTAGCACTGGACAGTACTTC.

The count of this clone is one. The chain carries TRBV5-1 and TRBJ2-1, with 9 bases fitting TRBD2. The CDR3 sequence is 15 residues long. Germline V gives CDR1 SGHRS, CDR2 YFSETQ. J was trimmed by 9 bases and V by 4 bases; bases with no gene match: 11. CDR3 sequence (DNA): TGCGCCAGCAGCGCCGCCGGGACTAGCAGTACTGAGCAGTTCTTC. This codes for CASSAAGTSSTEQFF.

This clone has just one count. The chain combines TRBV5-1 with TRBJ2-1, with 8 bases identical to TRBD2. Trimming removed 4 bases from V and 3 bases from J; junction bases left unmatched: 12. The germline CDR1 and CDR2 sequences are SGHRS and YFSETQ. The length of the CDR3 is 17 residues. CDR3 bases: TGCGCCAGCAGCGGCCAGGGCAGCGGGAGAATCTACAATGAGCAGTTCTTC. Its protein product is CASSGQGSGRIYNEQFF.

The chain joins TRBV5-4 to TRBJ2-3; 13 nucleotides agree with TRBD2. The CDR3 has 18 amino acids. The ends lost 4 bases at V and 0 bases at J; junction bases unmatched: 8. Germline CDR1 SGHNT, CDR2 YYREEE (reference sequence). The CDR3 region has the DNA TGTGCCAGCAGCGTCTGGACTAGCGGGAGTATTAGCACAGATACGCAGTATTTT. Translated, it gives CASSVWTSGSISTDTQYF. Full variable domain (rest looked up from reference TRBV5-4 and TRBJ2-3): ETGVTQSPTHLIKTRGQQVTLRCSSQSGHNTVSWYQQALGQGPQFIFQYYREEENGRGNFPPRFSGLQFPNYSSELNVNALELDDSALYLCASSVWTSGSISTDTQYFGPGTRLTVL.

The gene calls are TRBV10-3 and TRBJ1-5; possible D gene TRBD1, 5 bases. The V and J ends lost 4 bases and 2 bases respectively, with 12 bases between them. This CDR3 contains 15 residues. CDR1 is ENHRY, CDR2 SYGVKD, per germline. DNA for the CDR3: TGTGCCATCAGTGCTCTGGGGCCTGGCAATCAGCCCCAGCATTTT. It encodes CAISALGPGNQPQHF.

The rearrangement joins TRBV6-5 to TRBJ2-2; 7 bases are shared with TRBD1. The V gene's germline CDR1 is MNHEY and CDR2 SVGAGI. The V gene end was trimmed by 6 bases and the J gene end by 2 bases; junction bases not matched to a gene: 6. The CDR3 spans 15 residues. CDR3 sequence (DNA): TGTGCCAGCAGCGAGACAGGGCTCAACACCGGGGAGCTGTTTTTT. It yields the protein CASSETGLNTGELFF.

The genes are TRBV5-5 and TRBJ1-2; maybe TRBD1 (6 bases). Trimming removed 6 bases from V and 8 bases from J, with 26 bases in between. The CDR3 is made up of 16 amino acids. Germline V lookup: CDR1 SGHKS, CDR2 YYEKEE (reference sequence). The CDR3 DNA sequence: TGTGCCAGCAAGAGGAGTCACGGGGGGCGGTCGGACGGCTACACCTTC. Amino acids: CASKRSHGGRSDGYTF.

V is TRBV5-6 and J is TRBJ1-2, with a tentative D call TRBD1 (5 bases). The germline V and J ends were trimmed by 4 bases and 9 bases, with 16 bases remaining between them. Germline CDR1 and CDR2: SGHDT and YYEEEE. The CDR3 is 13 residues long. For the CDR3, the DNA is TGTGCCAGCAGCCCCGGGACTGTCCGAAGCTACACCTTC. Its translation is CASSPGTVRSYTF. The full variable domain, rest sourced from reference TRBV5-6 and TRBJ1-2, is DAGVTQSPTHLIKTRGQQVTLRCSPKSGHDTVSWYQQALGQGPQFIFQYYEEEERQRGNFPDRFSGHQFPNYSSELNVNALLLGDSALYLCASSPGTVRSYTFGSGTRLTVV.

The CDR3 DNA sequence: TGTGCCAGCAGGCTGGCGGGGGGCAATGAGCAGTTCTTC. The encoded protein is CASRLAGGNEQFF. This chain links TRBV25-1 with TRBJ2-1, with 8 bases identical to TRBD2. This CDR3 has 13 amino acids. The ends lost 6 bases at V and 6 bases at J; junction bases unmatched: 4. Germline V lookup: CDR1 MGHDK, CDR2 SYGVNS.

The chain joins TRBV9 to TRBJ2-7, with D perhaps TRBD1 (6 bases). Trimming left V 0 bases short and J 5 bases short, with 15 bases between. The CDR3 covers 15 residues. Germline V lookup: CDR1 SGDLS, CDR2 YYNGEE. The CDR3, as DNA: TGTGCCAGCAGCGTAGAAGGACAGCCAGGAAACGAGCAGTACGTC. It codes for CASSVEGQPGNEQYV.

This chain joins TRBV19 and TRBJ1-6; D is unresolved. The CDR3 consists of 12 residues. Trimming pared 4 bases from V and 6 bases from J, leaving 4 bases between. The germline V gene has CDR1 LNHDA and CDR2 SQIVND (reference sequence). The CDR3 DNA reads as TGTGCCAGTAGTACGGGTAATTCACCCCTCCACTTT. This encodes CASSTGNSPLHF.

CDR3 amino acids: CASHIPGAGNYGYTF. The DNA of the CDR3 is TGTGCCAGCCATATCCCTGGGGCTGGGAACTATGGCTACACCTTC. The chain employs TRBV19 and TRBJ1-2, with a possible D match to TRBD1 (5 bases). Germline CDR1 and CDR2: LNHDA and SQIVND (reference sequence). Trimming pared 9 bases from V and 2 bases from J, leaving 19 bases between. The CDR3 has 15 amino acids.

The genes are TRBV5-1 and TRBJ2-3, with D tentatively TRBD2 (6 bases). The CDR3 consists of 17 residues. From germline, CDR1 is SGHRS and CDR2 YFSETQ. V lost 0 bases to trimming and J lost 6 bases, with 20 bases between them. The CDR3 loop reads CASSLGRVQIYSDTQYF. The DNA of the CDR3 is TGCGCCAGCAGCTTGGGGAGGGTGCAAATTTATTCGGATACGCAGTATTTT. Supplemented by reference TRBV5-1 and TRBJ2-3, the full variable domain reads KAGVTQTPRYLIKTRGQQVTLSCSPISGHRSVSWYQQTPGQGLQFLFEYFSETQRNKGNFPGRFSGRQFSNSRSEMNVSTLELGDSALYLCASSLGRVQIYSDTQYFGPGTRLTVL.

With respect to this clone: One end of the junction varies from germline; a read error may be responsible. This chain connects TRBV7-7 to TRBJ2-7; 7 positions agree with TRBD2. The germline V gene has CDR1 SSHAT and CDR2 FNYEAQ (reference sequence). The length of the CDR3 is 15 residues. CDR3 sequence: CASSLDFGGSYEQYF. DNA of the CDR3: TGTGCTAGCAGCTTAGATTTCGGGGGGTCCTACGAGCAGTACTTC.

This chain joins TRBV11-2 and TRBJ1-2; 8 nucleotides line up with TRBD1. CDR3 length: 16 residues. The V gene's germline CDR1 is SGHAT and CDR2 FQNNGV. After removal of 6 bases from V and 4 bases from J, the junction contained 13 bases not matched to a gene. CDR3 DNA sequence: TGTGCCAGCAGTGGGGCGGCAGGGGGCGGGAGCTATGGCTACACCTTC. Translating gives CASSGAAGGGSYGYTF.

V usage is TRBV11-3 and J usage is TRBJ2-1, with TRBD2 matching over 9 bases. Germline lookup yields CDR1 SGHNT and CDR2 YENEEA. The CDR3 totals 17 residues. The V gene end was trimmed by 2 bases and the J gene end by 5 bases; junction bases not matched to a gene: 10. The CDR3 DNA sequence: TGTGCCAGCAGCTTACCCTACCTAGCGGGACTGGACAATGAGCAGTTCTTC. This sequence encodes CASSLPYLAGLDNEQFF.

Only a few counts were recorded for this clone. The rearrangement links TRBV19 to TRBJ1-5, with TRBD1 matching over 10 bases. Trimming cost V 11 bases and J 7 bases; bases outside gene matches: 8. Germline lookup yields CDR1 LNHDA and CDR2 SQIVND (reference sequence). This CDR3 is built from 13 residues. The CDR3 DNA reads as TGTGCCGCCGCGACAGGGGGCGAACAGCCCCAGCATTTT. Translation gives CAAATGGEQPQHF.

The table lists this clone with a count of one. V gene TRBV19 combines with J gene TRBJ1-2, with 7 nucleotides matching TRBD1. Trimming took 7 bases from V and 3 from J; bases not matched to a gene: 11. This CDR3 has 15 amino acids. The germline CDR1 and CDR2 sequences are LNHDA and SQIVND (reference sequence). The DNA for the CDR3 is TGTGCCAGTACCCCCGGGACAGCAAACTACTATGGCTACACCTTC. This codes for CASTPGTANYYGYTF.

This clone was observed a handful of times. The chain uses TRBV24-1 and TRBJ2-7; no firm D call. The V gene lost 4 bases and the J gene lost 0 bases, with 9 bases spanning the gap. Germline values: CDR1 KGHDR, CDR2 SFDVKD. The CDR3 totals 14 residues. The CDR3 nucleotides read TGTGCCACCAGTGAGGGCCCAGTCTCCTACGAGCAGTACTTC. Translation: CATSEGPVSYEQYF.

The J gene is TRBJ1-5, the V gene TRBV7-2; D is undetermined. The CDR3 has 13 amino acids. Trimming pared 5 bases from V and 5 bases from J, leaving 10 bases between. Per germline, CDR1 SGHTA and CDR2 FQGNSA. This CDR3 is CASSMQPDQPQHF. DNA for the CDR3: TGTGCCAGCAGCATGCAACCAGATCAGCCCCAGCATTTT.

The gene calls are TRBV28 and TRBJ1-1; D is possibly TRBD1 (5 bases). The CDR3 is 15 residues long. The germline V gene encodes CDR1 MDHEN and CDR2 SYDVKM. Trimming shortened V by 3 bases and J by 1 base, and 12 bases separated the two germline ends. CDR3 amino acids: CASSLLTATNTEAFF. The CDR3 DNA sequence: TGTGCCAGCAGTTTGCTGACAGCTACGAACACTGAAGCTTTCTTT.

This clone was recorded a few times. The chain combines TRBV4-2 with TRBJ2-1, with 8 positions matching TRBD2. The CDR3 sequence is 16 residues long. CDR1 and CDR2 (germline): LGHNA, YNFKEQ. With V trimmed by 2 bases and J by 9 bases, 12 bases remained unmatched. The CDR3 here is CASSQQSGGASGEQFF. The CDR3 DNA follows: TGTGCCAGCAGCCAACAAAGCGGGGGCGCCTCGGGTGAGCAGTTCTTC.

The J gene is TRBJ2-5, the V gene TRBV11-2; 8 nucleotides line up with TRBD2. This CDR3 spans 14 amino acids. The V and J ends lost 4 bases and 2 bases, in that order; junction bases with no gene match: 3. CDR1 is SGHAT and CDR2 is FQNNGV in the germline V gene. CDR3 sequence (DNA): TGTGCCAGCAGCTCTATAGCGGGGCAAGAGACCCAGTACTTC. This sequence encodes CASSSIAGQETQYF.

The chain is built from TRBV28 and TRBJ1-1; 8 bases fit TRBD1. The CDR3 covers 14 residues. Germline V gene sequence: CDR1 MDHEN, CDR2 SYDVKM. Unmatched junction bases numbered 8, after V lost 6 bases and J lost 5 bases. CDR3 in amino acids: CASSRTGKGTEAFF. In nucleotides, the CDR3 is TGTGCCAGCAGCCGGACAGGGAAGGGAACTGAAGCTTTCTTT. Supplemented by reference TRBV28 and TRBJ1-1, the full variable domain reads DVKVTQSSRYLVKRTGEKVFLECVQDMDHENMFWYRQDPGLGLRLIYFSYDVKMKEKGDIPEGYSVSREKKERFSLILESASTNQTSMYLCASSRTGKGTEAFFGQGTRLTVV.

Turning to this clone: One end of the junction varies from germline; a read error may be responsible. The chain employs TRBV4-1 and TRBJ1-3; no firm D call. Per germline, CDR1 MGHRA and CDR2 YSYEKL. The CDR3 is 13 residues long. CDR3 nucleotide sequence: TGCGCCAGCACCCAAATCGGGGGAAACACCATATATTTT. Its translation is CASTQIGGNTIYF.